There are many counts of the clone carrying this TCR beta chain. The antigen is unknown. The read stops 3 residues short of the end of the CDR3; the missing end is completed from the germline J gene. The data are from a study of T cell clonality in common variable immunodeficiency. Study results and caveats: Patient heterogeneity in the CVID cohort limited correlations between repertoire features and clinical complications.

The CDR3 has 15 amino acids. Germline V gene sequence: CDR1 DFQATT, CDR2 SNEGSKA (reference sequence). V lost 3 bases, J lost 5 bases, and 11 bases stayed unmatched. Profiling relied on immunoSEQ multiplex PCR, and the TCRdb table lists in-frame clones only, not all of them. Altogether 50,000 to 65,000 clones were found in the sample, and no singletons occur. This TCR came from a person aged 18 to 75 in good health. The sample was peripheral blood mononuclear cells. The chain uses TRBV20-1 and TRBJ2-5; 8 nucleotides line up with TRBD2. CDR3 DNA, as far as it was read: TGCAGTGCTAGGAGGTACAGCGGGAGTTGGGAGACC. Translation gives CSARRYSGSWET. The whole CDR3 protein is CSARRYSGSWETQYF.